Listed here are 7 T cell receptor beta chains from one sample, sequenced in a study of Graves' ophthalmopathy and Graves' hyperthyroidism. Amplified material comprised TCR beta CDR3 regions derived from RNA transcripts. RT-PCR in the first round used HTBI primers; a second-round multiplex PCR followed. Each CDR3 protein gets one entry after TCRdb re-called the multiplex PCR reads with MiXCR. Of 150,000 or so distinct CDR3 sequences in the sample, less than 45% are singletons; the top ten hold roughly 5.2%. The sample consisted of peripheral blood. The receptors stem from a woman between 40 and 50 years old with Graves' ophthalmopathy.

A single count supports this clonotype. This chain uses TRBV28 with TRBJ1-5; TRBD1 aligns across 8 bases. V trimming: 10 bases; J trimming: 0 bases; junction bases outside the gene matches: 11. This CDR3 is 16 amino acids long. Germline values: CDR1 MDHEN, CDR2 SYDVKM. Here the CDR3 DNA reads TGTGCCACCGACAGGGGCACCAGGTATAGCAATCAGCCCCAGCATTTT. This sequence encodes CATDRGTRYSNQPQHF.

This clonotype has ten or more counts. The DNA of the CDR3 is TGTGCCAGCAGTTTCTCCGGGACAGGGTTCGGCGACGAGCAGTACTTC. It specifies CASSFSGTGFGDEQYF. This sequence joins TRBV12-3 or TRBV12-4 and TRBJ2-7; TRBD1 aligns across 9 bases. This CDR3 spans 16 amino acids. J was trimmed by 5 bases and V by 3 bases; bases with no gene match: 11.

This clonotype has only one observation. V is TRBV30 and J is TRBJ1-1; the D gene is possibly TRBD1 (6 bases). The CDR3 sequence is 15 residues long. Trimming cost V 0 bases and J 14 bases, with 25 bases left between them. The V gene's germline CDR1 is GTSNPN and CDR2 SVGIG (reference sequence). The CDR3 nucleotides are TGTGCCTGGAGTGTATTGGGGGGCGCGAGTACTGTAGCGTTCTTT. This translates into CAWSVLGGASTVAFF.

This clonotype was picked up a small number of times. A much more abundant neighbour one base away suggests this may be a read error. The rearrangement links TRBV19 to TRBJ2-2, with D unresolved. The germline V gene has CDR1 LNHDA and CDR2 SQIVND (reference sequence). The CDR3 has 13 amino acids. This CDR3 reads CASTIGPTGELFF. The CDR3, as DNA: TGTGCCAGTACTATAGGACCCACCGGGGAGCTGTTTTTT.

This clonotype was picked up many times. CDR3 nucleotides: TGTGCCACCAGTGATCCACAGGGGGCGGACTATGGCTACACCTTC. Translation gives CATSDPQGADYGYTF. This chain connects TRBV24-1 to TRBJ1-2, with 9 positions matching TRBD1. V was clipped by 3 bases and J by 3 bases; unmatched bases: 4. The CDR3 has 15 amino acids. Germline assignment: CDR1 KGHDR and CDR2 SFDVKD.

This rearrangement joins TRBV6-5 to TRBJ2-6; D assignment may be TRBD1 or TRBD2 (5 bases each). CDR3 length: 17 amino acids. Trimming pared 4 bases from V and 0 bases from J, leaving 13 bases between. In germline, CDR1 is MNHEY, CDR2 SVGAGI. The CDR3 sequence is CASSLKGSGSGANVLTF. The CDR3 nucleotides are TGTGCCAGCAGTTTAAAGGGGAGTGGCTCTGGGGCCAACGTCCTGACTTTC.

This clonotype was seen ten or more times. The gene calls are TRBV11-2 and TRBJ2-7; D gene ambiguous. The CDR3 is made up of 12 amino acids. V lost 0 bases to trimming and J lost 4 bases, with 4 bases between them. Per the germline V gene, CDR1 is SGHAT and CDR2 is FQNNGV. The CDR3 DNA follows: TGTGCCAGCAGCTTAGATCTGTACGAGCAGTACTTC. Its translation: CASSLDLYEQYF.